This TCR beta chain is drawn from a study of blood T cells in healthy people across ages. Whole-study results and caveats: Changes in expanded clonotypes were possibly confounded, as the CMV status of donors was unknown.

PBMCs were isolated at a quantity of at least 6 million per sample. Per individual sample, total RNA of at least 5 micrograms was extracted. Alongside a J-beta primer mix, a sample-barcoded 5' primer served in a second PCR lasting about 7 to 11 cycles. Researchers report that each sample yielded at least 3 million CDR3-containing paired-end reads. TCRdb re-analysed the 5' RACE reads in MiXCR, keeping a single row per CDR3 protein. The data contain about 1.4 million distinct CDR3 sequences, roughly 59% of them seen just once; the ten biggest clones take up more than 6%. With respect to this clonotype: Its antigen is unknown.

With 2 bases removed from V and 11 bases from J, the gap between germline ends came to 19 bases. The V gene's germline CDR1 is SEHNR and CDR2 FQNEAQ (reference sequence). The length of the CDR3 is 16 residues. The sample consisted of blood. The TCR comes from a man younger than 30 in good health. The genes are TRBV7-9 and TRBJ1-6; D might be TRBD1 (5 bases). CDR3 sequence: CASSLSAGRNIPPLHF. The DNA for the CDR3 is TGTGCCAGCAGCTTATCGGCAGGGCGGAATATCCCACCCCTCCACTTT.